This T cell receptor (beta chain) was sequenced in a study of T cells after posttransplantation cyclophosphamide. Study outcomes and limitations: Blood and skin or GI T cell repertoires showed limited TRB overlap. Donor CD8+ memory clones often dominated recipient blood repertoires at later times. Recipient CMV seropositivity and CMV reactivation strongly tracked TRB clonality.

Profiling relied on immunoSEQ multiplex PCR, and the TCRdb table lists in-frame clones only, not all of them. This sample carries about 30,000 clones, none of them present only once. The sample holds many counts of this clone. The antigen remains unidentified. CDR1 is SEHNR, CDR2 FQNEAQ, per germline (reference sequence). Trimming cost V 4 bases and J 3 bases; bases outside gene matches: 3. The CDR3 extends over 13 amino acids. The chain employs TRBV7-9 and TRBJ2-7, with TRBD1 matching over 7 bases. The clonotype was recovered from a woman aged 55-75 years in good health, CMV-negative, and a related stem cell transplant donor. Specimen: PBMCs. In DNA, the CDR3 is TGTGCCAGCAGCTCGGGACAGTTCTACGAGCAGTACTTC. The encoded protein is CASSSGQFYEQYF.